The clone carrying this TCR beta chain was picked up many times. Its cognate antigen is unknown. Libraries of TCR beta came from iRepertoire HTBI primers plus Arm-PCR of CDR3 regions. TCRdb called the multiplex PCR reads again in MiXCR, with one record for every CDR3 protein. The table has about 420,000 distinct CDR3 sequences, roughly 15% seen once. Time point of the sample: newly diagnosed GD, antithyroid drugs for less than 3 months. Making the TCR library involved RNA that had been extracted from PBMCs. The sample is drawn from a study of regulatory T cells in long-lasting Graves disease. Study-level results: Favored usage of TRBV28, TRBJ1-2 and TRBJ2-5 was recorded in persistent disease.

Trimming left V 5 bases short and J 6 bases short, with 7 bases between. Per germline, CDR1 SGHTA and CDR2 FQGNSA. There are 12 residues in the CDR3. A further study also used this sample, focusing on T cells in Graves' hyperthyroidism and ophthalmopathy. In that study: With a median lead of 6.5 months before onset, the model predicted ophthalmopathy.

The receptor was derived from a woman between 18 and 29 years old with Graves disease. This specimen consisted of peripheral blood mononuclear cells (PBMCs), obtained at new diagnosis, from a patient treated with antithyroid drugs. The rearrangement uses TRBV7-2 and TRBJ2-2; D is ambiguous. The CDR3 DNA reads as TGTGCCAGCAGCGCGAGTCCCGGGGAGCTGTTTTTT. This gives the protein CASSASPGELFF.